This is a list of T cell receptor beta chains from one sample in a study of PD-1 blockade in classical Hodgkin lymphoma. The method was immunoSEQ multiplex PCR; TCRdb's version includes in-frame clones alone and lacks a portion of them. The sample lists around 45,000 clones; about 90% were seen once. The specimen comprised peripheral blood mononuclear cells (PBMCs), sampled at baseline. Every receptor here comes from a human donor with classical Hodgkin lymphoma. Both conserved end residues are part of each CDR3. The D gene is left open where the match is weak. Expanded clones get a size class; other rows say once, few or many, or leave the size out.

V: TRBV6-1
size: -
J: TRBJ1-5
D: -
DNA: TGTGCCAGCAGTGATTGGGTCCAGCATTTT
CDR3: CASSDWVQHF

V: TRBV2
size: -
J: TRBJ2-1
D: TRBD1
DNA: TGTGCCAGCAGTGAGGGGACAGGGCATAATGAGCAGTTCTTC
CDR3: CASSEGTGHNEQFF

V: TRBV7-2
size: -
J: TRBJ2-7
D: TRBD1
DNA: TGTGCCAGCAGTCCACTTGACAGGGCCTACGAGCAGTACTTC
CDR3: CASSPLDRAYEQYF

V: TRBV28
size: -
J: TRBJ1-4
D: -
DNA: TGTGCCAGCACCCACCGGCTTGCAACTAATGAAAAACTGTTTTTT
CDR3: CASTHRLATNEKLFF

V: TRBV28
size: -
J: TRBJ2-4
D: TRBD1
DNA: TGTGCCAGCGAGACAGGGGTGGGCAAAAACATTCAGTACTTC
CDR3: CASETGVGKNIQYF

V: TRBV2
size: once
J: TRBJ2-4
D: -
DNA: TGTGCCAGCAGGGAGGGGTTAGCCAAAAACATTCAGTACTTC
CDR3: CASREGLAKNIQYF

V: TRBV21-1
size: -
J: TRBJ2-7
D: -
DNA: TGTGCCAGCAGCCCCCTCTACGAGCAGTACTTC
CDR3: CASSPLYEQYF

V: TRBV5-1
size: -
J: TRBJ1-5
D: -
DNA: TGCGCCAGGACGAGTCAAATAGGCAATCAGCCCCAGCATTTT
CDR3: CARTSQIGNQPQHF

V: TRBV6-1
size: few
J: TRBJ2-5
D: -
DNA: TGTGCCAGCAGGGGCTCCACCGGCGAGACCCAGTACTTC
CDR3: CASRGSTGETQYF

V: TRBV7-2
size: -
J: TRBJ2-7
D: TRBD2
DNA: TGTGCCAGCAGCTTAGCTTCGGGACTAGCGGGTCTTACACGGGGGCCCTACGAGCAGTACTTC
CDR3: CASSLASGLAGLTRGPYEQYF

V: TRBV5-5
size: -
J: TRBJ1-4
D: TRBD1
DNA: TGTGCCAGCAGCTTCCGAACAGGGACAGCTAATGAAAAACTGTTTTTT
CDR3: CASSFRTGTANEKLFF

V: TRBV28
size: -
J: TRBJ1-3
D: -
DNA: TGTGCCAGCAGTTTATTAATTTTAGGGGGAAACACCATATATTTT
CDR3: CASSLLILGGNTIYF

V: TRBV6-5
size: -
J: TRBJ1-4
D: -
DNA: TGTGCCAGCAGTTGGTCGTGGGAAGCTGAAAAACTGTTTTTT
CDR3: CASSWSWEAEKLFF

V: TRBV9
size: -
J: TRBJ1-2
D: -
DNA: TGTGCCAGCAGTGGCCCGGCCGTTTATGGCTACACCTTC
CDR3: CASSGPAVYGYTF

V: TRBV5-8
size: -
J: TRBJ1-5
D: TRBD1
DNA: TGTGCCAGCAGCTTCACAGGGGGCAGGCAGCAGCCCCAGCATTTT
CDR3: CASSFTGGRQQPQHF

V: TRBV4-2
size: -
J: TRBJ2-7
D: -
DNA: TGTGCCAGCAGCCAAGAAGCGGCTCTCTCCTACGAGCAGTACTTC
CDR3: CASSQEAALSYEQYF

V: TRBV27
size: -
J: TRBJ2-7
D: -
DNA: TGTGCCAGCAGCCCTACAGTTTACCCCTACGAGCAGTACTTC
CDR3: CASSPTVYPYEQYF

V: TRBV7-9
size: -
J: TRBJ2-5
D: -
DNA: TGTGCCAGCAGCCTCCTAGTGGGATACGCAGAGACCCAGTACTTC
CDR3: CASSLLVGYAETQYF

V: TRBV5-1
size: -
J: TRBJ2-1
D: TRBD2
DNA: TGCGCCAGCAACCCCGCCGGGGGGCTAGCGGGAGTAAAGCAGTTCTTC
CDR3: CASNPAGGLAGVKQFF

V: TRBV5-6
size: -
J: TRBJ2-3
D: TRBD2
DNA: TGTGCCAGCAGCTCAGGACTAGCGGGGTCTCAAAGAACAGATACGCAGTATTTT
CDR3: CASSSGLAGSQRTDTQYF

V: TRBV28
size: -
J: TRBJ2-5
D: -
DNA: TGTGCCAGCAGGCAAGACAGCCAAGAGACCCAGTACTTC
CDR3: CASRQDSQETQYF

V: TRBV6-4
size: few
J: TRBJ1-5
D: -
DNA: TGTGCCAGCAGTGACTCTCCGGGGACGCCCCAGCATTTT
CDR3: CASSDSPGTPQHF

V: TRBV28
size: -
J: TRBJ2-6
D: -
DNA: TGTGCCAGCAGCGAGTTAGTTTCTGGGGCCAACGTCCTGACTTTC
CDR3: CASSELVSGANVLTF

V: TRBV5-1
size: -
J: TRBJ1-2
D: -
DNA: TGCGCCAGCAGCTTTGACAGAGCCCTTAAAGGCTATGGCTACACCTTC
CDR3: CASSFDRALKGYGYTF

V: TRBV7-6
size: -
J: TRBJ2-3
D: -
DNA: TGTGCCAGCAGCCCTTTGGGGCAGGGTCGCACAGATACGCAGTATTTT
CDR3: CASSPLGQGRTDTQYF

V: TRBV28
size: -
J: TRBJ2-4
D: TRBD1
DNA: TGTGCCAGCAGTCCGGGACAGAGAAACATTCAGTACTTC
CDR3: CASSPGQRNIQYF

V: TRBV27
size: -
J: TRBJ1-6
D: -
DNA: TGTGCCAGCAGTCCAGGAAGGGCTAATTCACCCCTCCACTTT
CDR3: CASSPGRANSPLHF

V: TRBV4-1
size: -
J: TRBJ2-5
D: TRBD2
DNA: TGCGCCAGCAGCCTGGACCTAGCGGGGGGGCCAGGAGAGACCCAGTACTTC
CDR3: CASSLDLAGGPGETQYF

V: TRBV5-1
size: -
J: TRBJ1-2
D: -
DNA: TGCGCCAGCAGCTTGGTGGGCTATGGCTACACCTTC
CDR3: CASSLVGYGYTF

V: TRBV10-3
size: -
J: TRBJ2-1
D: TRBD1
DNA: TGTGCCATCAGCCGGGGGCAGGGGGCTAATGAGCAGTTCTTC
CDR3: CAISRGQGANEQFF

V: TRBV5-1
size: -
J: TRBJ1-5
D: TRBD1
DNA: TGCGCCAGCAGCAGCACAGGGGGCGCGGGTCAGCCCCAGCATTTT
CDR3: CASSSTGGAGQPQHF

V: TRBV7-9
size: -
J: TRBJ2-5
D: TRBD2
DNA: TGTGCCAGCAGCTTAGCTAGCGGGGGACAAGAGACCCAGTACTTC
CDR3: CASSLASGGQETQYF

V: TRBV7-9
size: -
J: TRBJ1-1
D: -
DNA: TGTGCCAGCAGCTTAAGGGAGGAAAACACTGAAGCTTTCTTT
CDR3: CASSLREENTEAFF

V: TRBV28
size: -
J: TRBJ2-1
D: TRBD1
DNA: TGTGCCAGCAGTTTAAACAGGGGGGCTGAGCAGTTCTTC
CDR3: CASSLNRGAEQFF

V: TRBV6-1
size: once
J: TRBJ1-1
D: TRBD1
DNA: TGTGCCAGTGAGGGGGCGATGGCCGGGGCTTTCTTT
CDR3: CASEGAMAGAFF

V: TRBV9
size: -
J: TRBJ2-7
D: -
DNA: TGTGCCAGCAGCCGCGTTCGGGCGGACCCCTCCTACGAGCAGTACTTC
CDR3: CASSRVRADPSYEQYF